Listed below are T cell receptor beta chains from one sample, sequenced in a study of T cell responses to AZD1222 COVID-19 vaccine. Clones were read by immunoSEQ multiplex PCR, and TCRdb kept only the in-frame ones, dropping some. Of 130,000 or so clones listed, 70% to 90% are singletons. The sample here was peripheral blood, taken on day 0 of AZD1222 vaccination. These TCRs come from an adult in good health. CDR3s include the opening cysteine and the closing phenylalanine or tryptophan. D genes are given only for firm matches. For some rows the clone size is stated as once, few or many, or as a class when expanded; others skip it.

V	D	J	size	CDR3	DNA
TRBV3-1/TRBV3-2	NA	TRBJ1-5	NA	CASSQGQNVQPQHF	TGTGCCAGCAGCCAAGGACAGAACGTACAGCCCCAGCATTTT
TRBV7-3	TRBD1	TRBJ2-2	NA	CASSLRLQGATGELFF	TGTGCCAGCAGCTTAAGGTTACAGGGGGCGACCGGGGAGCTGTTTTTT
TRBV23-1	NA	TRBJ2-7	once	CASSHPGTYHREQYF	TGCGCCAGCAGTCACCCCGGGACCTACCACAGGGAGCAGTACTTC
TRBV30	NA	TRBJ1-2	NA	CAWRGSGDGYTF	TGTGCCTGGAGGGGGTCTGGGGATGGCTACACCTTC
TRBV16	NA	TRBJ1-2	NA	CASSQLVGRANYGYTF	TGTGCCAGCAGCCAATTAGTAGGAAGAGCTAACTATGGCTACACCTTC
TRBV2	TRBD1	TRBJ1-5	NA	CASSGDRDSNQPQHF	TGTGCCAGCAGTGGGGACAGGGATAGCAATCAGCCCCAGCATTTT
TRBV27	TRBD1	TRBJ1-1	NA	CASSSNDRDEAFF	TGTGCCAGCAGTTCCAATGACAGGGATGAAGCTTTCTTT
TRBV27	TRBD1	TRBJ2-4	NA	CASLQGVAKNIQYF	TGTGCCAGCCTACAGGGGGTAGCCAAAAACATTCAGTACTTC
TRBV18	TRBD1	TRBJ1-4	NA	CASSLRQGATEKLFF	TGTGCCAGCTCACTTCGACAGGGGGCGACTGAAAAACTGTTTTTT
TRBV15	NA	TRBJ1-1	NA	CATLPIDTEAFF	TGTGCCACCCTACCGATTGACACTGAAGCTTTCTTT
TRBV7-6	NA	TRBJ2-2	NA	CASSLAGASGNTGELFF	TGTGCCAGCAGCTTAGCGGGGGCTAGCGGTAACACCGGGGAGCTGTTTTTT
TRBV5-4	TRBD2	TRBJ2-3	NA	CASSPNAGGYTDTQYF	TGTGCCAGCAGCCCCAACGCGGGGGGGTACACAGATACGCAGTATTTT
TRBV5-1	NA	TRBJ2-7	NA	CASATSSTSYEQYF	TGCGCCAGCGCTACTAGCTCGACCTCCTACGAGCAGTACTTC
TRBV6-5	NA	TRBJ1-2	NA	CASSRWQDGYTF	TGTGCCAGCAGCAGGTGGCAGGATGGCTACACCTTC
TRBV5-4	NA	TRBJ2-3	NA	CASSWNRIGTQQYF	TGTGCCAGCAGCTGGAACAGGATCGGGACTCAGCAGTATTTT
TRBV11-3	TRBD1	TRBJ2-3	NA	CASSLTYSGQGADTQYF	TGTGCCAGCAGCCTCACGTATTCGGGACAGGGGGCAGATACGCAGTATTTT
TRBV19	NA	TRBJ1-5	NA	CASSSLEQPQHF	TGTGCCAGTAGTAGCTTAGAACAGCCCCAGCATTTT
TRBV14	TRBD1	TRBJ1-1	many	CASSAQGALNTEAFF	TGTGCCAGCAGCGCACAGGGGGCGTTGAACACTGAAGCTTTCTTT
TRBV5-4	NA	TRBJ1-1	once	CASSLAFWGNTEAFF	TGTGCCAGCAGCTTGGCTTTTTGGGGAAACACTGAAGCTTTCTTT
TRBV5-1	TRBD1	TRBJ1-1	NA	CASSETGRTEAFF	TGCGCCAGCAGCGAGACAGGGAGGACTGAAGCTTTCTTT
TRBV6-2/TRBV6-3	NA	TRBJ2-1	NA	CASSYEGEQFF	TGTGCCAGCAGTTACGAAGGTGAGCAGTTCTTC
TRBV5-4	TRBD2	TRBJ2-1	NA	CASREGLAGDRYEQFF	TGTGCCAGCAGAGAGGGTCTCGCGGGGGACCGCTATGAGCAGTTCTTC
TRBV24-1	NA	TRBJ1-2	NA	CAAGPQIRERSDYGYTF	TGTGCCGCGGGGCCCCAAATCAGGGAGCGCTCGGACTATGGCTACACCTTC
TRBV6-5	NA	TRBJ2-1	NA	CASSHGTANNEQFF	TGTGCCAGCAGCCACGGGACTGCAAACAATGAGCAGTTCTTC
TRBV6-2/TRBV6-3	NA	TRBJ2-3	NA	CASTPGRRETSTDTQYF	TGTGCCAGCACCCCGGGTCGGAGGGAAACTAGCACAGATACGCAGTATTTT
TRBV9	NA	TRBJ1-1	NA	CASSVGQPNTEAFF	TGTGCCAGCAGCGTAGGACAGCCGAACACTGAAGCTTTCTTT
TRBV7-2	TRBD2	TRBJ2-3	NA	CASSFLAGGTDTQYF	TGTGCCAGCAGCTTCCTAGCGGGGGGCACAGATACGCAGTATTTT
TRBV2	NA	TRBJ1-5	once	CASSSGTPIGNQPQHF	TGTGCCAGCAGTTCCGGGACGCCAATCGGTAATCAGCCCCAGCATTTT
TRBV5-5	TRBD1	TRBJ1-2	NA	CASSSGQGYENYGYTF	TGTGCCAGCAGCTCCGGACAGGGCTACGAGAACTATGGCTACACCTTC
TRBV6-5	NA	TRBJ1-1	NA	CASSYADRNTEAFF	TGTGCCAGCAGTTACGCGGACAGGAACACTGAAGCTTTCTTT
TRBV10-3	TRBD1	TRBJ2-7	NA	CAISERGQETRAYF	TGTGCCATCAGTGAGAGGGGGCAGGAGACCAGGGCGTACTTC
TRBV27	NA	TRBJ1-1	few	CASSFEGYTEAFF	TGTGCCAGCAGTTTCGAGGGTTACACTGAAGCTTTCTTT
TRBV5-5	NA	TRBJ2-3	NA	CASSLWADSTDTQYF	TGTGCCAGCAGCTTATGGGCAGACTCCACAGATACGCAGTATTTT
TRBV6-2/TRBV6-3	TRBD1	TRBJ2-2	NA	CASSPGQAKINTGELFF	TGTGCCAGCAGTCCCGGACAGGCGAAAATCAACACCGGGGAGCTGTTTTTT
TRBV27	NA	TRBJ1-6	NA	CASRFRGRGGSPLHF	TGTGCCAGCAGATTCAGAGGGCGAGGTGGTTCACCCCTCCACTTT
TRBV30	NA	TRBJ2-7	NA	CAWSPGGRGSYEQYF	TGTGCCTGGAGTCCCGGCGGAAGAGGCTCCTACGAGCAGTACTTC
TRBV5-6	NA	TRBJ1-1	NA	CASSPTVRGGRTTEAFF	TGTGCCAGCAGCCCGACGGTCCGGGGAGGGAGGACCACTGAAGCTTTCTTT
TRBV5-6	NA	TRBJ2-7	NA	CASSLGGGGSSYEQYF	TGTGCCAGCAGCTTGGGCGGGGGCGGGAGCTCCTACGAGCAGTACTTC
TRBV11-2	NA	TRBJ2-5	NA	CASGDNLQETQYF	TGTGCCAGCGGAGACAACCTCCAAGAGACCCAGTACTTC
TRBV3-1/TRBV3-2	NA	TRBJ1-5	once	CASSLGVHLYQPQHF	TGTGCCAGCAGCCTTGGAGTGCATTTATATCAGCCCCAGCATTTT
TRBV4-2	NA	TRBJ2-1	few	CASSQEGTWDNEQFF	TGTGCCAGCAGCCAAGAGGGGACTTGGGACAATGAGCAGTTCTTC
TRBV19	NA	TRBJ1-6	NA	CASSVPGFGSPLHF	TGTGCCAGTAGTGTTCCAGGGTTCGGTTCACCCCTCCACTTT
TRBV27	NA	TRBJ2-3	once	CASSLSIPGGRGSDTQYF	TGTGCCAGCAGTTTATCGATACCCGGGGGGCGGGGAAGCGATACGCAGTATTTT
TRBV6-5	TRBD2	TRBJ2-1	once	CASSYSIGGLAYEQFF	TGTGCCAGCAGTTACTCGATAGGGGGACTAGCCTATGAGCAGTTCTTC
TRBV28	NA	TRBJ1-6	NA	CASSFEGSNSPLHF	TGTGCCAGCAGTTTTGAGGGGTCTAATTCACCCCTCCACTTT